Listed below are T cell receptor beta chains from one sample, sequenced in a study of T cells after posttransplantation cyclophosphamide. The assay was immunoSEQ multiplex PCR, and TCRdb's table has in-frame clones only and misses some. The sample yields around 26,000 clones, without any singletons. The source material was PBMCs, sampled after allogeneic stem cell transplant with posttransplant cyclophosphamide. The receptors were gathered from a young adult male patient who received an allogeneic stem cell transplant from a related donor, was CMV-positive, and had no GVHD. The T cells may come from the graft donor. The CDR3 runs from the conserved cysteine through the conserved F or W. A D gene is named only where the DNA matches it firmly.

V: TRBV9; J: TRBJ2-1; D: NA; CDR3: CASSVVAYAYNEQFF
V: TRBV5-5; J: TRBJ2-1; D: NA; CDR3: CASSLRQPSSYNEQFF
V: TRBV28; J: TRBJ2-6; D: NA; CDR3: CATISGSGANVLTF
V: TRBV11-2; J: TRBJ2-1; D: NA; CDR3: CASSLGGTRAEQFF
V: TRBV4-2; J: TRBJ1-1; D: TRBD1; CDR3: CASSQVFGWDSPLMNTEAFF
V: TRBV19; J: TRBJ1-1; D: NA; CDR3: CASSERNTEAFF
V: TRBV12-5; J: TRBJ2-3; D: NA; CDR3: CASGLGIRDTDTQYF
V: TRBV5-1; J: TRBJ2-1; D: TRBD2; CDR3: CASSLAAAGEGPYNEQFF
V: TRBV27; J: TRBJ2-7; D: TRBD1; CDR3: CASARGQRYEQYF
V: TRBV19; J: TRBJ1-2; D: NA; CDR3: CASSTPKERVTNYGYTF
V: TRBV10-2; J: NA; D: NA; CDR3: CASSDEVGAENYEQYF
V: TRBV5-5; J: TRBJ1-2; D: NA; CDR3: CASSQQLTEAYGYTF
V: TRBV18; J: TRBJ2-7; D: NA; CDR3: CASSPRQGVGEQYF
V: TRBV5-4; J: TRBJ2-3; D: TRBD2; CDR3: CASSYSGGASTQYF
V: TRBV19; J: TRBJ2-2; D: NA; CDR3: CASNGPTGNTGELFF
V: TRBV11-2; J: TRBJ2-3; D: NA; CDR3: CASSPTRGGKADTQYF
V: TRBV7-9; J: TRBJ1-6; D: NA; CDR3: CASSLGVQGRSPLHF
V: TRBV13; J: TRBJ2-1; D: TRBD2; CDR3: CASNLKKLAGGRNEQFF
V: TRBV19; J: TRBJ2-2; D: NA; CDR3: CASSSPGQNTGELFF
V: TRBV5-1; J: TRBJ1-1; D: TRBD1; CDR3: CASSWTGPGREAFF